Shown below are 6 T cell receptor beta chains from a single sample sequenced in a study of blood T cell repertoires in COVID-19. Profiling relied on immunoSEQ multiplex PCR, and the TCRdb table lists in-frame clones only, not all of them. The table records fewer than 350,000 clones, around 85% of them present only once. The sample comprised peripheral blood. The receptors stem from a human donor in a cohort sampled during active COVID-19.

The chain carries TRBV6-5 and TRBJ1-2; D is ambiguous. Deletions cut 6 bases from V and 0 bases from J, with 8 bases between. CDR3 length equals 13 residues. CDR1 and CDR2 from the germline V gene are MNHEY and SVGAGI. The CDR3 DNA follows: TGTGCCAGCAGGCTTAGTACTAACTATGGCTACACCTTC. Translating gives CASRLSTNYGYTF.

The chain combines TRBV2 with TRBJ1-2; perhaps TRBD1 as D (5 bases). The CDR3 extends over 15 amino acids. From germline, CDR1 is SNHLY and CDR2 FYNNEI. Trimming shortened V by 6 bases and J by 8 bases, and 22 bases separated the two germline ends. The CDR3: CASRQTRGSMVGYTF. CDR3 bases: TGTGCCAGCAGACAAACGCGGGGGTCAATGGTCGGCTACACCTTC.

V is TRBV19 and J is TRBJ2-1, with a weak D call TRBD1 (6 bases). Germline V gene data show CDR1 as LNHDA and CDR2 as SQIVND (reference sequence). This CDR3 spans 15 amino acids. V gave up 7 bases and J gave up 1 base, with 14 bases separating them. This CDR3 is CASTTGFGSYNEQFF. In DNA, the CDR3 is TGTGCCAGTACTACAGGGTTTGGATCCTACAATGAGCAGTTCTTC.

The CDR3 reads CASRSRGVQETQYF. The CDR3 DNA reads TGTGCCAGCAGGAGCCGGGGGGTACAAGAGACCCAGTACTTC. This chain joins TRBV2 and TRBJ2-5; 7 bases map to TRBD2. The CDR3 contains 14 residues. Germline V gene sequence: CDR1 SNHLY, CDR2 FYNNEI. V lost 6 bases and J lost 2; bases outside the gene matches: 6.

This clone has only a few counts. V and J are TRBV11-3 and TRBJ2-1; tentatively, D is TRBD2 (7 bases). The CDR3 has 14 amino acids. Trimming removed 5 bases at V and 8 bases at J, with 16 bases between. Germline assignment: CDR1 SGHNT and CDR2 YENEEA. The chain's CDR3 is CASSQTGGHHEQFF. The CDR3 bases are TGTGCCAGCAGCCAAACCGGGGGGCACCATGAGCAGTTCTTC.

This sequence joins TRBV4-2 and TRBJ2-1, with 10 bases that match TRBD2. Looked up from germline, CDR1 is LGHNA and CDR2 is YNFKEQ. Trimming at V came to 0 bases and at J to 4 bases, leaving 9 bases not matched to a gene. This CDR3 has 18 amino acids. DNA for the CDR3: TGTGCCAGCAGCCAAGATCTTTGGGCTAGCGGGGGATACAATGAGCAGTTCTTC. Residues: CASSQDLWASGGYNEQFF.